The 17 T cell receptor beta chains presented below share a single source sample, sequenced in a study of radiotherapy plus CTLA-4 blockade in lung cancer (dated by TCRdb to between 2018 and 2020). Libraries came from the immunoSEQ multiplex PCR assay. TCRdb mirrors the immuneACCESS table, restricted to in-frame sequences. Some clones are absent from its copies; in checked studies, under half trace to an unresolved V gene, and the reason for the others is unknown. The sample table holds 39,000 or so clones, of which about 80% were seen once. The ten top clones hold less than 9% of the sample. The source was peripheral blood, collected from a patient treated with radiotherapy plus ipilimumab. These receptor sequences come from a human donor with non-small cell lung cancer who had stable disease on radiotherapy plus ipilimumab.

This clone was detected only a few times. This chain connects TRBV19 to TRBJ1-4; the D gene is possibly TRBD1 (5 bases). V was clipped by 5 bases and J by 11 bases, with 15 bases between them. Germline-derived CDR1 and CDR2 are LNHDA and SQIVND (reference sequence). The CDR3 spans 13 residues. The CDR3 DNA follows: TGTGCCAGTAGTTCGCCAGGGCTAGGGAAACTGTTTTTT. This sequence encodes CASSSPGLGKLFF. The full variable domain, rest sourced from reference TRBV19 and TRBJ1-4, is DGGITQSPKYLFRKEGQNVTLSCEQNLNHDAMYWYRQDPGQGLRLIYYSQIVNDFQKGDIAEGYSVSREKKESFPLTVTSAQKNPTAFYLCASSSPGLGKLFFGSGTQLSVL.

The V call is TRBV19, the J call TRBJ1-5; 9 nucleotides match TRBD1. V trimming: 4 bases; J trimming: 6 bases; junction bases outside the gene matches: 7. Germline loops: CDR1 LNHDA, CDR2 SQIVND (reference sequence). CDR3 length: 15 amino acids. The CDR3 spells CASSTKDRGVQPQHF. For the CDR3, the DNA is TGTGCCAGTAGTACAAAAGACAGGGGGGTTCAGCCCCAGCATTTT.

The chain couples TRBV5-1 to TRBJ1-1; D is unresolved. V lost 5 bases, J lost 0 bases, and 8 bases lay in between. CDR3 length: 13 amino acids. Germline V lookup: CDR1 SGHRS, CDR2 YFSETQ. The CDR3 bases are TGCGCCAGCAGGACGAAACTGAACACTGAAGCTTTCTTT. This gives the protein CASRTKLNTEAFF.

The rearrangement joins TRBV28 to TRBJ2-7; 7 bases map to TRBD2. Germline assignment: CDR1 MDHEN and CDR2 SYDVKM. The CDR3 is 15 amino acids. V shed 5 bases and J 2 bases; nucleotides not matched to a gene: 9. For the CDR3, the DNA is TGTGCCAGCAGTGGGGGAAGCGGGGAAACCTACGAGCAGTACGTC. This encodes CASSGGSGETYEQYV.

This clone showed up just a few times. The rearrangement uses TRBV4-1 and TRBJ2-2; D possibly corresponds to TRBD2 (5 bases). Per germline, CDR1 MGHRA and CDR2 YSYEKL. The CDR3 totals 15 residues. V lost 2 bases and J 3 bases, leaving 10 bases between the germline ends. The CDR3 coding sequence is TGCGCCAGCAGCCAAAAAGGAGCGGACACCGGGGAGCTGTTTTTT. Translation: CASSQKGADTGELFF.

A few counts support this clone. V usage is TRBV7-9 and J usage is TRBJ1-1; D unclear. Trimming stripped 5 bases from V and 6 bases from J, with 10 bases between. Germline V gene data show CDR1 as SEHNR and CDR2 as FQNEAQ (reference sequence). The CDR3 totals 12 residues. The CDR3 here is CASSLWSAEAFF. DNA for the CDR3: TGTGCCAGCAGCCTCTGGTCGGCTGAAGCTTTCTTT.

This chain uses TRBV6-4 with TRBJ1-4, with D hard to call. Germline values: CDR1 MRHNA, CDR2 SNTAGT. The ends were cut back, 4 bases at V and 0 bases at J, with 9 bases in the middle. The CDR3 spans 15 residues. CDR3 in DNA: TGTGCCAGCAGTGCGGGCTCAGCAACTAATGAAAAACTGTTTTTT. Translating it yields CASSAGSATNEKLFF.

CDR3 coding DNA: TGTGCCAGCAGCGTCCCGGGATTTGAAGCTTTCTTT. Translating gives CASSVPGFEAFF. The rearrangement joins TRBV28 to TRBJ1-1; D unresolved. Deletions cut 6 bases from V and 7 bases from J, with 12 bases between. Looked up from germline, CDR1 is MDHEN and CDR2 is SYDVKM. The CDR3 covers 12 residues.

The gene calls are TRBV7-2 and TRBJ1-1, with D tentatively TRBD1 (5 bases). Germline loops: CDR1 SGHTA, CDR2 FQGNSA. Trimming left V 1 base short and J 6 bases short, with 12 bases between. This CDR3 comprises 14 residues. The DNA for the CDR3 is TGTGCCAGCAGCTTAGACAGGTGGATGCCTGAAGCTTTCTTT. Its translation: CASSLDRWMPEAFF.

This chain uses TRBV5-8 with TRBJ1-5; D is unclear. Germline V CDR1 and CDR2: SGHTS, YDEGEE. The CDR3 length is 13 residues. V shed 2 bases and J shed 4 bases, with 7 bases lying between them. CDR3 loop: CASSLVVNQPQHF. CDR3 coding DNA: TGTGCCAGCAGCTTAGTGGTGAATCAGCCCCAGCATTTT.

V and J are TRBV30 and TRBJ2-5, with 8 bases matching TRBD1. The CDR3 is 13 residues long. Germline lookup yields CDR1 GTSNPN and CDR2 SVGIG (reference sequence). J lost 4 bases, V lost 3 bases, and 4 bases had no gene match. CDR3 DNA: TGTGCCTGGAGGGGCAGGGGGCGAGAGACCCAGTACTTC. Translation gives CAWRGRGRETQYF.

This clone was seen only a few times. The chain is built from TRBV6-1 and TRBJ1-6; tentatively, D is TRBD1 (5 bases). With 3 bases removed from V and 6 bases from J, the gap between germline ends came to 9 bases. The CDR3 loop spans 14 amino acids. Germline V CDR1 and CDR2: MNHNS, SASEGT. The CDR3 DNA reads TGTGCCAGCAGTGACAGGCAGGGTAATTCACCCCTCCACTTT. Translating it yields CASSDRQGNSPLHF.

In nucleotides, the CDR3 is TGCGCAGAGTCCCAGGGTGGAAAGCAAGAGACCCAGTACTTC. Translated, it gives CAESQGGKQETQYF. The chain combines TRBV29-1 with TRBJ2-5; D might be TRBD1 (5 bases). Germline CDR1 is SQVTM and CDR2 is ANQGSEA. The CDR3 has 14 residues.

This chain uses TRBV5-1 with TRBJ2-7, with TRBD1 matching over 10 bases. V lost 3 bases and J lost 6; bases outside the gene matches: 9. This CDR3 has 15 amino acids. Germline assignment: CDR1 SGHRS and CDR2 YFSETQ. This CDR3 reads CASSSGTGALSEQYF. The CDR3 bases are TGCGCCAGCAGCTCGGGGACAGGGGCCCTCTCCGAGCAGTACTTC.

This clone was counted once. CDR3 sequence (DNA): TGTGCCAGCAGCTTTGATGGGGGGCGAGGGACTGAAGCTTTCTTT. This translates into CASSFDGGRGTEAFF. V gene TRBV7-8 combines with J gene TRBJ1-1, with D possibly matching TRBD1 (6 bases). V was cut by 3 bases and J by 5 bases, with 16 bases left in between. The germline V gene has CDR1 SGHVS and CDR2 FQNEAQ. The CDR3 sequence is 15 residues long.

The sample holds a few counts of this clone. The rearrangement joins TRBV6-5 to TRBJ1-2; 7 bases are a match to TRBD1. The CDR3 sequence is 13 residues long. Unmatched junction bases numbered 5, after V lost 10 bases and J lost 0 bases. Germline values: CDR1 MNHEY, CDR2 SVGAGI. The CDR3 DNA reads TGTGCCAACTTCGACAGGGCTAACTATGGCTACACCTTC. It is translated as CANFDRANYGYTF.

The gene calls are TRBV9 and TRBJ2-1; 7 bases map to TRBD1. The CDR3 length is 15 residues. V trimming: 3 bases; J trimming: 0 bases; junction bases outside the gene matches: 3. CDR1 SGDLS and CDR2 YYNGEE come from the germline V gene. The CDR3 nucleotides read TGTGCCAGCAGCGGACAGGGAACCTCCTACAATGAGCAGTTCTTC. It specifies CASSGQGTSYNEQFF. Full variable domain (outside the CDR3, taken from reference TRBV9 and TRBJ2-1): DSGVTQTPKHLITATGQRVTLRCSPRSGDLSVYWYQQSLDQGLQFLIQYYNGEERAKGNILERFSAQQFPDLHSELNLSSLELGDSALYFCASSGQGTSYNEQFFGPGTRLTVL.